These 27 T cell receptor beta chains were all obtained from the same sample, sequenced in a study of cytomegalovirus exposure and HLA in healthy donors. PCR was performed using 60 Vbeta and 13 Jbeta primers. The assay was immunoSEQ multiplex PCR, and TCRdb's table has in-frame clones only and misses some. The sample has 150,000 to 200,000 clones, around 80% seen once. Sequencing input: PBMCs. The receptors originated from a woman aged 25-40 years in good health and CMV-seropositive.

This clone was detected only a few times. The CDR3 sequence: CASRVRDQPQHF. DNA for the CDR3: TGTGCCAGCCGGGTCCGGGATCAGCCCCAGCATTTT. The V gene is TRBV28, the J gene TRBJ1-5; D is unclear. The ends were cut back, 8 bases at V and 5 bases at J, with 10 bases in the middle. The CDR3 is 12 amino acids. Germline loops: CDR1 MDHEN, CDR2 SYDVKM.

The rearrangement links TRBV6-5 to TRBJ1-2; 9 bases align to TRBD1. V dropped 2 bases and J dropped 4; count of bases not matched to a gene: 5. The CDR3 is made up of 15 amino acids. Germline assignment: CDR1 MNHEY and CDR2 SVGAGI. As DNA, the CDR3 is TGTGCCAGCAGTTACACCCAGACAGGGGGCTATGGCTACACCTTC. Residues: CASSYTQTGGYGYTF.

This clone was recorded only once. V gene TRBV7-2 combines with J gene TRBJ2-4; D gene uncertain. CDR1 is SGHTA, CDR2 FQGNSA, per germline. Trimming took 1 base from V and 4 from J, leaving 14 bases between them. This CDR3 has 16 amino acids. CDR3 DNA: TGTGCCAGCAGCTTAGTCCAGGCGACCCCAAAAAACATTCAGTACTTC. Its translation is CASSLVQATPKNIQYF.

This rearrangement joins TRBV11-3 to TRBJ2-3, with TRBD1 matching over 11 bases. Trimming at V came to 6 bases and at J to 5 bases, leaving 13 bases not matched to a gene. Germline values: CDR1 SGHNT, CDR2 YENEEA. The CDR3 contains 17 residues. CDR3 sequence: CASSHSTGTGGGDTQYF. The CDR3 DNA sequence: TGTGCCAGCAGTCATTCAACCGGGACAGGGGGTGGAGATACGCAGTATTTT.

The chain employs TRBV30 and TRBJ1-5, with 7 bases fitting TRBD1. J gave up 3 bases and V 8 bases, and 7 bases lay outside the gene matches. The CDR3 sequence is 13 residues long. Germline V gene data show CDR1 as GTSNPN and CDR2 as SVGIG (reference sequence). In DNA form, the CDR3 reads TGTGCCCTCCAAGGGGGCCCCAATCAGCCCCAGCATTTT. It is translated as CALQGGPNQPQHF.

The rearrangement links TRBV6-5 to TRBJ2-1; 10 nucleotides agree with TRBD2. CDR1 is MNHEY and CDR2 is SVGAGI in the germline V gene. This CDR3 spans 16 amino acids. Trimming cost V 0 bases and J 5 bases; bases outside gene matches: 4. This CDR3 is CASSYSPTSGHNEQFF. CDR3 nucleotides: TGTGCCAGCAGTTACTCTCCGACTAGCGGGCACAATGAGCAGTTCTTC.

The V gene is TRBV6-4, the J gene TRBJ1-3; D uncertain. The CDR3 totals 13 residues. Trimming pared 5 bases from V and 3 bases from J, leaving 8 bases between. The germline CDR1 and CDR2 sequences are MRHNA and SNTAGT. The CDR3 DNA is TGTGCCAGCAGTCCCCAACATGGAAACACCATATATTTT. Its protein product is CASSPQHGNTIYF.

J is TRBJ2-7 and V is TRBV7-2, with 9 bases aligning to TRBD2. This CDR3 spans 14 amino acids. Germline CDR1 SGHTA, CDR2 FQGNSA. V was clipped by 1 base and J by 3 bases; unmatched bases: 1. CDR3 coding DNA: TGTGCCAGCAGCTTAGGACTAGCGGTCTACGAGCAGTACTTC. Translated: CASSLGLAVYEQYF.

V and J are TRBV1 and TRBJ2-3; the D call TRBD2 from the table was never checked on the DNA. TRBV1 corresponds to a pseudogene. The CDR3 has 19 residues. The CDR3 nucleotides are TGCACCGGACCCGAGGGAGGCGGGAGGAAAATATATGGGACAGATACGCAGTATTTT. This translates into CTGPEGGGRKIYGTDTQYF.

This rearrangement joins TRBV5-4 to TRBJ2-7; 9 nucleotides align to TRBD1. Germline CDR1 reads SGHNT; CDR2 reads YYREEE (reference sequence). The length of the CDR3 is 15 residues. Germline trimming cut 2 bases from V and 0 bases from J; bases unmatched to any gene: 3. Here the CDR3 DNA reads TGTGCCAGCAGCTTAGGACAGGGGCACTCCTACGAGCAGTACTTC. Translated, it gives CASSLGQGHSYEQYF.

The chain has TRBV4-3 and TRBJ2-7; TRBD2 is a possible D gene (6 bases). This CDR3 is built from 14 residues. Per germline, CDR1 LGHNA and CDR2 YSLEER. With 3 bases removed from V and 3 bases from J, the gap between germline ends came to 12 bases. The CDR3 nucleotides read TGCGCCAGCAGCCAGGGGGGAGCCGGCTACGAGCAGTACTTC. It codes for CASSQGGAGYEQYF.

This clone was seen once. The chain is built from TRBV29-1 and TRBJ2-7; 10 bases are a match to TRBD1. The J segment lost 4 bases and the V segment lost 4 bases, leaving 7 bases of the junction unmatched. The CDR3 sequence is 14 residues long. Germline lookup yields CDR1 SQVTM and CDR2 ANQGSEA. The CDR3 DNA reads as TGCAGCGTTGTGCGCGGGACAGGGGAGTACGAGCAGTACTTC. It is translated as CSVVRGTGEYEQYF.

The chain uses TRBV27 and TRBJ2-5; TRBD2 matches at 11 bases. Germline trimming cut 10 bases from V and 2 bases from J; bases unmatched to any gene: 3. The length of the CDR3 is 13 residues. Germline CDR1 and CDR2: MNHEY and SMNVEV (reference sequence). The CDR3 bases are TGTGCCACTAGGACTAGCGGGCAAGAGACCCAGTACTTC. As protein: CATRTSGQETQYF.

This clone was counted a few times. The chain uses TRBV7-8 and TRBJ1-3; TRBD1 is a possible D gene (6 bases). V shed 3 bases and J shed 4 bases, with 10 bases lying between them. Germline CDR1 SGHVS, CDR2 FQNEAQ. The CDR3 is 14 amino acids. The CDR3 reads CASSLGTPGNTIYF. In nucleotides, the CDR3 is TGTGCCAGCAGCTTGGGGACACCCGGAAACACCATATATTTT. The variable domain in full, with the rest retrieved from reference TRBV7-8 and TRBJ1-3, is GAGVSQSPRYKVAKRGQDVALRCDPISGHVSLFWYQQALGQGPEFLTYFQNEAQLDKSGLPSDRFFAERPEGSVSTLKIQRTQQEDSAVYLCASSLGTPGNTIYFGEGSWLTVV.

The rearrangement uses TRBV28 and TRBJ1-1, with D perhaps TRBD1 (5 bases). Trimming pared 9 bases from V and 0 bases from J, leaving 11 bases between. From germline, CDR1 is MDHEN and CDR2 SYDVKM. The CDR3 length is 13 residues. The CDR3 coding sequence is TGTGCCAGTAAGGACAACATGAACACTGAAGCTTTCTTT. Amino acids: CASKDNMNTEAFF.

The CDR3 spells CASSLEIGQNTEAFF. The CDR3 DNA reads TGCGCCAGCAGCTTGGAGATAGGACAGAACACTGAAGCTTTCTTT. The chain uses TRBV5-1 and TRBJ1-1, with a weak D call TRBD1 (5 bases). V was pared by 0 bases and J by 1 base, with 10 bases between. Germline-derived CDR1 and CDR2 are SGHRS and YFSETQ. This CDR3 contains 15 residues.

The rearrangement uses TRBV5-1 and TRBJ1-2; TRBD1 agrees at 11 bases. In germline, CDR1 is SGHRS, CDR2 YFSETQ. V was clipped by 0 bases and J by 5 bases; unmatched bases: 3. The CDR3 is 15 amino acids. The CDR3 region has the DNA TGCGCCAGCAGCTTGGGCGGGACAGGGGGTTATGGCTACACCTTC. Amino acid sequence: CASSLGGTGGYGYTF.

CDR3: CASSQPQGAIYGYTF. CDR3 DNA: TGCGCCAGCAGCCAACCACAGGGGGCGATCTATGGCTACACCTTC. J is TRBJ1-2 and V is TRBV4-1; 9 positions agree with TRBD1. The trim removed 2 bases at V and 4 bases at J, leaving 5 bases unmatched. The germline V gene has CDR1 MGHRA and CDR2 YSYEKL. This CDR3 spans 15 amino acids.

With respect to this clone: Additional DNA sequences in this sample encode the identical CDR3. V gene TRBV28 combines with J gene TRBJ1-2; 7 bases fit TRBD1. CDR1 is MDHEN, CDR2 SYDVKM, per germline. Trimming cost V 3 bases and J 5 bases; bases outside gene matches: 3. The CDR3 sequence is 13 residues long. The CDR3 DNA follows: TGTGCCAGCAGTTTCCGGGACAGATATGGCTACACCTTC. Amino acids: CASSFRDRYGYTF.

The chain couples TRBV11-2 to TRBJ1-2; a possible D gene is TRBD1 (5 bases). CDR1 SGHAT and CDR2 FQNNGV come from the germline V gene. This CDR3 region has 14 residues. The ends were cut back, 6 bases at V and 7 bases at J, with 18 bases in the middle. CDR3: CASSSTWGGFGYTF. DNA for the CDR3: TGTGCCAGCAGTTCGACCTGGGGGGGGTTTGGCTACACCTTC.

This rearrangement joins TRBV10-3 to TRBJ2-3; 14 nucleotides match TRBD2. V lost 9 bases to trimming and J lost 2 bases; unmatched junction nucleotides: 1. The CDR3 length is 14 residues. CDR1 and CDR2 (germline): ENHRY, SYGVKD. This CDR3 is CAMGLAGDTDTQYF. In DNA form, the CDR3 reads TGTGCCATGGGACTAGCGGGAGACACAGATACGCAGTATTTT.

The sample holds one count of this clone. The V and J genes are TRBV29-1 and TRBJ2-5, with D possibly TRBD2 on 6 matching bases. Germline V lookup: CDR1 SQVTM, CDR2 ANQGSEA. V lost 7 bases to trimming and J lost 6 bases, with 18 bases between them. The CDR3 contains 13 residues. The CDR3 nucleotides are TGCAGCGCCCCGACTAGAGATACTCAGACCCAGTACTTC. This encodes CSAPTRDTQTQYF.

The chain uses TRBV28 and TRBJ2-3, with 9 bases that match TRBD2. The germline V gene has CDR1 MDHEN and CDR2 SYDVKM. Trimming removed 5 bases from V and 4 bases from J; junction bases left unmatched: 10. This CDR3 has 16 amino acids. CDR3 DNA: TGTGCCAGCAGTCCCCTGGGCGGGAGGGCCGCAGATACGCAGTATTTT. This codes for CASSPLGGRAADTQYF.

The rearrangement uses TRBV27 and TRBJ2-1; D might be TRBD2 (6 bases). CDR3 size: 15 residues. V lost 6 bases and J 0 bases, leaving 12 bases between the germline ends. CDR1 is MNHEY, CDR2 SMNVEV, per germline (reference sequence). CDR3 nucleotides: TGTGCCAGCAGGCTGGGACTCCCCTCCTACAATGAGCAGTTCTTC. It is translated as CASRLGLPSYNEQFF.

The chain links TRBV4-1 to TRBJ2-2; D is perhaps TRBD2 (7 bases). Germline lookup yields CDR1 MGHRA and CDR2 YSYEKL. V was shortened by 0 bases and J by 6 bases, with 23 bases between the two germline ends. The CDR3 spans 19 residues. CDR3 residues: CASSQEGGRGRAGAGELFF. The DNA for the CDR3 is TGCGCCAGCAGCCAAGAAGGGGGTCGGGGGAGGGCCGGGGCCGGGGAGCTGTTTTTT.

The chain recombines TRBV9 with TRBJ2-2; 9 bases match TRBD1. J was trimmed by 5 bases and V by 4 bases; bases with no gene match: 6. This CDR3 is 15 amino acids long. The germline CDR1 and CDR2 sequences are SGDLS and YYNGEE. The CDR3 region is CASSRTGVGTGELFF. CDR3 in DNA: TGTGCCAGCAGCAGGACAGGGGTGGGGACCGGGGAGCTGTTTTTT.

The chain recombines TRBV4-3 with TRBJ2-1; 13 nucleotides line up with TRBD2. Germline values: CDR1 LGHNA, CDR2 YSLEER. The junction had 4 bases not matched to a gene; V was cut back by 1 base and J by 4 bases. This CDR3 comprises 17 residues. The CDR3 sequence: CASSQARLAGGYNEQFF. The DNA of the CDR3 is TGCGCCAGCAGCCAAGCCCGACTAGCGGGAGGATACAATGAGCAGTTCTTC.